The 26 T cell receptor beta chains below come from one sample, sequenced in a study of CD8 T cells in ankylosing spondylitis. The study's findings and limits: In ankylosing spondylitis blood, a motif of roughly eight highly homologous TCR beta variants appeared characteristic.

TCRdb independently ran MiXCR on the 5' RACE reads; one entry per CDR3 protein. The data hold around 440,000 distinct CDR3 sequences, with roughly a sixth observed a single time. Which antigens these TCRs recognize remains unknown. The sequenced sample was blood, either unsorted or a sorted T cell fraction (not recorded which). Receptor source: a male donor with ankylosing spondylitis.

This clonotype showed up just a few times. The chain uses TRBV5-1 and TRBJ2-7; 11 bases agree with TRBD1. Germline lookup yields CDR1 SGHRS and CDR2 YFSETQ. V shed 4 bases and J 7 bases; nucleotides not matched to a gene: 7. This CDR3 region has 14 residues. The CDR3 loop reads CASSPGQGAVEQYF. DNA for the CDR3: TGCGCCAGCAGCCCCGGACAGGGGGCGGTTGAGCAGTACTTC.

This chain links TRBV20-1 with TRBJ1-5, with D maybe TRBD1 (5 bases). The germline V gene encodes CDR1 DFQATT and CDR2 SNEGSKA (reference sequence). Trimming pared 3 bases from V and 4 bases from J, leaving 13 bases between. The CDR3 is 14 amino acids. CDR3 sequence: CSASQGFRNQPQHF. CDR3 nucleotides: TGCAGTGCTAGTCAGGGTTTTCGAAATCAGCCCCAGCATTTT.

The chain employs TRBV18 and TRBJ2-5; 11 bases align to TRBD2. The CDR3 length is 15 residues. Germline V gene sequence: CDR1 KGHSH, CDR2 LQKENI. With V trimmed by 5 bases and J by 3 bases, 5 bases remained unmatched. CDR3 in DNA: TGTGCCAGCTCAACGGGACTAGCGGAAGAAGAGACCCAGTACTTC. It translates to CASSTGLAEEETQYF.

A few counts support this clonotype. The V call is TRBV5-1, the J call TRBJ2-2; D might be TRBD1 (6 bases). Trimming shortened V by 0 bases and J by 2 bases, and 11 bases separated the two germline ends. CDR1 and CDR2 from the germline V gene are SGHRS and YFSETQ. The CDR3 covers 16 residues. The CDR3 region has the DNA TGCGCCAGCAGCTTGGGGACAGCTACCAACACCGGGGAGCTGTTTTTT. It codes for CASSLGTATNTGELFF.

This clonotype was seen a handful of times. Here the CDR3 DNA reads TGTGCCAGCTCCGTGGACGTGGCCTACAATGAGCAGTTCTTC. Its translation: CASSVDVAYNEQFF. The rearrangement links TRBV12-3 or TRBV12-4 to TRBJ2-1; D gene unclear. The CDR3 length is 14 residues. V was trimmed by 8 bases and J by 2 bases, leaving 13 bases between them.

As DNA, the CDR3 is TGCGCCAGCAGCTTGGTCGGTGGTCCCTCCCGGGAGCTGTTTTTT. It codes for CASSLVGGPSRELFF. The genes are TRBV5-1 and TRBJ2-2; D remains ambiguous. V lost 0 bases and J lost 9, with 15 bases in between. CDR1 and CDR2 from the germline V gene are SGHRS and YFSETQ. The CDR3 is made up of 15 amino acids.

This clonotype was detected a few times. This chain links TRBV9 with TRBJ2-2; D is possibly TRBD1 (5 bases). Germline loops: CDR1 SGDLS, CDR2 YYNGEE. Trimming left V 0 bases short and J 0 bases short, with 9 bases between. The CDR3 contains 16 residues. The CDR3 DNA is TGTGCCAGCAGCGTAGTATCAGGGACGAACACCGGGGAGCTGTTTTTT. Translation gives CASSVVSGTNTGELFF. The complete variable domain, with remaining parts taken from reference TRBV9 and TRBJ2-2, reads DSGVTQTPKHLITATGQRVTLRCSPRSGDLSVYWYQQSLDQGLQFLIQYYNGEERAKGNILERFSAQQFPDLHSELNLSSLELGDSALYFCASSVVSGTNTGELFFGEGSRLTVL.

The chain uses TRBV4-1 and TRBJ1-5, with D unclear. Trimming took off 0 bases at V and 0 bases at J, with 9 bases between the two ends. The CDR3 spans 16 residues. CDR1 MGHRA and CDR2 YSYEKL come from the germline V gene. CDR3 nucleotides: TGCGCCAGCAGCCAAGAACAGCTAGGTAGCAATCAGCCCCAGCATTTT. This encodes CASSQEQLGSNQPQHF.

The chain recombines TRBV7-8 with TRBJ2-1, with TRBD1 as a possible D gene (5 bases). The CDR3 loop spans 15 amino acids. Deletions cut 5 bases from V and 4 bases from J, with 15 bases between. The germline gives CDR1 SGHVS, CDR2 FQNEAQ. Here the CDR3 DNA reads TGTGCCAGCAGCCCCGCGGCAGGGTTTTACAATGAGCAGTTCTTC. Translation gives CASSPAAGFYNEQFF. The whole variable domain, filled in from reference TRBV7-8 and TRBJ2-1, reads GAGVSQSPRYKVAKRGQDVALRCDPISGHVSLFWYQQALGQGPEFLTYFQNEAQLDKSGLPSDRFFAERPEGSVSTLKIQRTQQEDSAVYLCASSPAAGFYNEQFFGPGTRLTVL.

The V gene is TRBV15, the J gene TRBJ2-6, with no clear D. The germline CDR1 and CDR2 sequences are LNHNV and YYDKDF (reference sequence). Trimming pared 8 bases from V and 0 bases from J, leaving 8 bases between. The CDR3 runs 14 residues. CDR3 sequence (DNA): TGTGCCACCTCCTATAACTCTGGGGCCAACGTCCTGACTTTC. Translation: CATSYNSGANVLTF.

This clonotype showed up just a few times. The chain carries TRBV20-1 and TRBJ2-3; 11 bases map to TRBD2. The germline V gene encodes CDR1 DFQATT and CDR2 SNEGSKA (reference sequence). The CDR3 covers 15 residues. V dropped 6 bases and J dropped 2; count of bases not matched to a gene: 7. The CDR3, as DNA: TGCAGTGCCGTACTAGCGGGGGCCTACACAGATACGCAGTATTTT. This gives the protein CSAVLAGAYTDTQYF.

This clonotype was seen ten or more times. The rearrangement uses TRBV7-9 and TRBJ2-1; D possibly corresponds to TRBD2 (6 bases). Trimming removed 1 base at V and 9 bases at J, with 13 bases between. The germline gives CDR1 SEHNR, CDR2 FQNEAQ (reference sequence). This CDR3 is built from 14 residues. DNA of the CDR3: TGTGCCAGCAGCTTAGGCGGGCTCGGGGGTGAGCAGTTCTTC. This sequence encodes CASSLGGLGGEQFF.

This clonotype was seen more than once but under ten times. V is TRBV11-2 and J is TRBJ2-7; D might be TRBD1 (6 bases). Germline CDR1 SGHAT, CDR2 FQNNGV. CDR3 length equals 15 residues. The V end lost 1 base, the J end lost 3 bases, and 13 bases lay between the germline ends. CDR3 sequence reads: CASSLGGLKLYEQYF. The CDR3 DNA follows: TGTGCCAGCAGCTTAGGGGGGCTTAAGCTCTACGAGCAGTACTTC.

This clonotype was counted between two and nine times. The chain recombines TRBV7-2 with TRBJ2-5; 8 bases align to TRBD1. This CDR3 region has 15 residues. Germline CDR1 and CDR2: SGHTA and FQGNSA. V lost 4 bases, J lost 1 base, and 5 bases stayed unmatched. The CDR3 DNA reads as TGTGCCAGCAGCTCAGGGGGCCACCCCCAAGAGACCCAGTACTTC. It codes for CASSSGGHPQETQYF. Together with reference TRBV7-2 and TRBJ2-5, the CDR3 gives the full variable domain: GAGVSQSPSNKVTEKGKDVELRCDPISGHTALYWYRQSLGQGLEFLIYFQGNSAPDKSGLPSDRFSAERTGGSVSTLTIQRTQQEDSAVYLCASSSGGHPQETQYFGPGTRLLVL.

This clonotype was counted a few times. The CDR3 sequence: CASSPTLEWEQYF. The DNA for the CDR3 is TGTGCCAGCTCACCAACCCTAGAATGGGAGCAGTACTTC. The rearrangement joins TRBV18 to TRBJ2-7, with D unresolved. CDR1 and CDR2 (germline): KGHSH, LQKENI. The CDR3 extends over 13 amino acids. V was pared by 2 bases and J by 7 bases, with 12 bases between. The whole variable domain, remainder taken from reference TRBV18 and TRBJ2-7, is NAGVMQNPRHLVRRRGQEARLRCSPMKGHSHVYWYRQLPEEGLKFMVYLQKENIIDESGMPKERFSAEFPKEGPSILRIQQVVRGDSAAYFCASSPTLEWEQYFGPGTRLTVT.

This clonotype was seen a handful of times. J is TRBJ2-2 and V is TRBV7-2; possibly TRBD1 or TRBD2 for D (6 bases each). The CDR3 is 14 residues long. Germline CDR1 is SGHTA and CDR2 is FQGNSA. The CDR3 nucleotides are TGTGTCACGGGACGGGGGCCGGACGCCGGGGAGCTGTTTTTT. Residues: CVTGRGPDAGELFF. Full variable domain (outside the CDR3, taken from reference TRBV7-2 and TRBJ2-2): GAGVSQSPSNKVTEKGKDVELRCDPISGHTALYWYRQSLGQGLEFLIYFQGNSAPDKSGLPSDRFSAERTGGSVSTLTIQRTQQEDSAVYLCVTGRGPDAGELFFGEGSRLTVL.

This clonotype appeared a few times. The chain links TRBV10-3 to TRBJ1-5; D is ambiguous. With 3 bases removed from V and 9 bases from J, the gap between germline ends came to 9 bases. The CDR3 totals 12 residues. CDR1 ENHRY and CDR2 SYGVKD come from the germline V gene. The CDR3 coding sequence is TGTGCCATCAGTGACGGCTTGTGGCCCCAGCATTTT. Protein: CAISDGLWPQHF.

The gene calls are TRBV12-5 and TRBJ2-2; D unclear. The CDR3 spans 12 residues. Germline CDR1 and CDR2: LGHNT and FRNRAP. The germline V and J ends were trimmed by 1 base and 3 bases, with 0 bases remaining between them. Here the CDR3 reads CASGLDTGELFF. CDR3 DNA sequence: TGTGCTAGTGGTTTGGACACCGGGGAGCTGTTTTTT.

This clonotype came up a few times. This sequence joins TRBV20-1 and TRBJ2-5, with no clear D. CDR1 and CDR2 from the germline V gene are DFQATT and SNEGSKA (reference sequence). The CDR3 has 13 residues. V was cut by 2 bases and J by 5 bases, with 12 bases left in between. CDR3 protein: CSARSDMGETQYF. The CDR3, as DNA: TGCAGTGCTAGATCCGATATGGGGGAGACCCAGTACTTC.

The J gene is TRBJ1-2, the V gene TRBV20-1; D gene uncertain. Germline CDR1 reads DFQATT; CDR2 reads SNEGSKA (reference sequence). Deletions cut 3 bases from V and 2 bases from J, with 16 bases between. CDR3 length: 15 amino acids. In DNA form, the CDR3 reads TGCAGTGCTAGCCTCGGTAGTTCGGGAAACTATGGCTACACCTTC. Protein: CSASLGSSGNYGYTF.

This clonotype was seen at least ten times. The CDR3 coding sequence is TGTGCCATCAAACCCTTTACCGGAAACACCATATATTTT. Its translation is CAIKPFTGNTIYF. V gene TRBV10-3 combines with J gene TRBJ1-3; D is unresolved. CDR1 ENHRY and CDR2 SYGVKD come from the germline V gene. V was cut by 7 bases and J by 4 bases, with 11 bases left in between. This CDR3 contains 13 residues.

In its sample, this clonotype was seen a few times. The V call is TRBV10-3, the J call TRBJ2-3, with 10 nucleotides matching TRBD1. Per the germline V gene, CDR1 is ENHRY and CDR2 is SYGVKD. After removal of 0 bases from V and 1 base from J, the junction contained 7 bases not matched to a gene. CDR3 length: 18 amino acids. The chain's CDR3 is CAISESNPGTGGTDTQYF. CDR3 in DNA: TGTGCCATCAGTGAGTCGAACCCCGGGACAGGGGGCACAGATACGCAGTATTTT.

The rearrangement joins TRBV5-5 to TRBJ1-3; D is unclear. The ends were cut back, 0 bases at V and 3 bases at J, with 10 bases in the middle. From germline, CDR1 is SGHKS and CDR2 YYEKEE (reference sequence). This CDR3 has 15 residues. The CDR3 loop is CASSLASWGGNTIYF. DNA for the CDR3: TGTGCCAGCAGCTTGGCGAGCTGGGGTGGAAACACCATATATTTT.

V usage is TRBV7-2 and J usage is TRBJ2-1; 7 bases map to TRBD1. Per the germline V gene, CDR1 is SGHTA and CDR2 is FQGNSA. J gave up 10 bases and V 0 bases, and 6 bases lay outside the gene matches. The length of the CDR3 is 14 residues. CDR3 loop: CASSLAFQGGEQFF. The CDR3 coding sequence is TGTGCCAGCAGCTTAGCGTTTCAAGGGGGCGAGCAGTTCTTC.

The CDR3 is CSASAGGGNNEQFF. Written as DNA, the CDR3 is TGCAGTGCGTCCGCGGGGGGAGGAAACAATGAGCAGTTCTTC. The chain employs TRBV20-1 and TRBJ2-1, with 8 bases identical to TRBD2. V was clipped by 6 bases and J by 5 bases; unmatched bases: 9. The CDR3 contains 14 residues. Germline CDR1 reads DFQATT; CDR2 reads SNEGSKA (reference sequence).

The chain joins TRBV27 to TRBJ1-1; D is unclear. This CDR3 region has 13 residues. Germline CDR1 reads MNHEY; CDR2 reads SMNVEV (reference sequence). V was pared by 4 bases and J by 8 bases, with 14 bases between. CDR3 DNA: TGTGCCAGCAGTTCCATACCGGGGAGGGAAGCTTTCTTT. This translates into CASSSIPGREAFF.